Sequencing of this T cell receptor beta chain was carried out in a study of blood T cell repertoires in COVID-19. The CDR3 totals 15 residues. Trimming removed 1 base at V and 1 base at J, with 10 bases between. Germline V lookup: CDR1 SGHVS, CDR2 FNYEAQ. This clone came up a few times. Per the study methods: Reference gene primer amplification yielded estimated nucleated cell counts. Clones were sequenced by immunoSEQ multiplex PCR, and TCRdb holds only the in-frame ones, with some missing. V and J calls and clone size come straight from that table; D and trimming were deduced from the DNA. The top ten clones hold about 2% of a sample with about 110,000 clones, less than 75% of them seen once.

The gene calls are TRBV7-6 and TRBJ2-5, with D tentatively TRBD2 (5 bases). This clonotype was sampled from a woman in her thirties or forties with acute or convalescent COVID-19. Sequencing input: peripheral blood. CDR3 protein: CASSLEDGIQETQYF. CDR3 bases: TGTGCCAGCAGCTTAGAAGACGGGATCCAAGAGACCCAGTACTTC.